The 13 T cell receptor beta chains listed next were all sequenced from one sample in a study of blood T cells in healthy people across ages. Primed by a sample-barcoded 5' primer and a J-beta primer mix, a second PCR proceeded for roughly 7 to 11 cycles. One entry per CDR3 protein results from TCRdb running MiXCR on the 5' RACE reads. The sample yields roughly 680,000 distinct CDR3 sequences, 52% seen once. Sequencing used blood. All receptors derive from a woman of 80 years or more in good health.

This clonotype has more than one count but fewer than ten. Being one base from a much bigger clone, this may be a read error. This chain links TRBV20-1 with TRBJ2-5, with D unclear. The V gene lost 0 bases and the J gene lost 2 bases, with 10 bases spanning the gap. Germline values: CDR1 DFQATT, CDR2 SNEGSKA (reference sequence). The CDR3 extends over 14 amino acids. In nucleotides, the CDR3 is TGCAGTGCTAGAGATCGCAGAACGCAAGAGACCCAGTACTTC. It codes for CSARDRRTQETQYF.

CDR3 residues: CSVDSDYGYTF. The CDR3 coding sequence is TGCAGCGTTGACAGTGATTATGGCTACACCTTC. The chain recombines TRBV29-1 with TRBJ1-2; D remains unclear. CDR1 is SQVTM, CDR2 ANQGSEA, per germline. Trimming left V 3 bases short and J 5 bases short, with 7 bases between. CDR3 length: 11 residues.

The rearrangement joins TRBV12-3 or TRBV12-4 to TRBJ2-7; 9 bases agree with TRBD2. The CDR3 sequence is 17 residues long. Trimming removed 5 bases from V and 7 bases from J; junction bases left unmatched: 18. The DNA of the CDR3 is TGTGCCAGCAGTCTCCCGGCGTCGGGACTAGCAAGGAATGAGCAGTACTTC. This sequence encodes CASSLPASGLARNEQYF.

V usage is TRBV11-2 and J usage is TRBJ1-2; the D gene is possibly TRBD1 (5 bases). Deletions cut 5 bases from V and 3 bases from J, with 10 bases between. CDR1 is SGHAT, CDR2 FQNNGV, per germline. The CDR3 totals 13 residues. CDR3 nucleotide sequence: TGTGCCAGCAGCCTCCAGGGTCACTATGGCTACACCTTC. Protein sequence: CASSLQGHYGYTF.

This chain links TRBV4-3 with TRBJ1-4; 8 nucleotides line up with TRBD1. The CDR3 sequence is 15 residues long. V dropped 3 bases and J dropped 11; count of bases not matched to a gene: 11. Germline V gene lookup returns CDR1 LGHNA and CDR2 YSLEER. The CDR3 is CASSQGRQGLGKLFF. For the CDR3, the DNA is TGCGCCAGCAGCCAGGGCAGACAGGGGCTGGGGAAACTGTTTTTT.

This clonotype was found many times. The chain has TRBV11-3 and TRBJ2-5; 11 bases line up with TRBD2. After removal of 2 bases from V and 2 bases from J, the junction contained 7 bases not matched to a gene. This CDR3 has 17 residues. The germline CDR1 and CDR2 sequences are SGHNT and YENEEA. The CDR3 loop is CASSLTSGSRIQETQYF. The CDR3, as DNA: TGTGCCAGCAGCTTAACTAGCGGGAGTCGAATACAAGAGACCCAGTACTTC.

V and J are TRBV20-1 and TRBJ2-5, with a weak D call TRBD2 (6 bases). The CDR3 loop spans 14 amino acids. V dropped 5 bases and J dropped 11 bases, with 24 bases sitting between them. CDR1 and CDR2 from the germline V gene are DFQATT and SNEGSKA (reference sequence). CDR3 bases: TGCAGTGCTCCCCCCACTAGCTACCCGGCTGAGCAGTACTTC. It encodes CSAPPTSYPAEQYF.

This clonotype came up once. This chain links TRBV27 with TRBJ2-5; perhaps TRBD2 as D (6 bases). TRBJ2-7 matches the DNA end more closely, so the J call is doubtful. The CDR3 consists of 14 residues. Germline CDR1 is MNHEY and CDR2 is SMNVEV (reference sequence). The CDR3 sequence: CASSLTGTYYEQYF. The CDR3 coding sequence is TGTGCCAGCAGTCTCACCGGGACTTACTACGAGCAGTACTTC.

In this sample, this clonotype turned up many times. CDR3 DNA sequence: TGCAGTGCTAGTTTTGGATATGAGCAGTTCTTC. It is translated as CSASFGYEQFF. The chain links TRBV20-1 to TRBJ2-1; D gene ambiguous. V dropped 3 bases and J dropped 8 bases, with 8 bases sitting between them. Germline V gene sequence: CDR1 DFQATT, CDR2 SNEGSKA (reference sequence). The CDR3 spans 11 residues.

This clonotype was seen a few times. The rearrangement joins TRBV21-1 to TRBJ2-7; the table's D gene call, TRBD1, was not cross checked with the DNA. TRBV21-1 is noted as a pseudogene. This CDR3 spans 14 amino acids. The CDR3: CASSPCLWSCEQYF. CDR3 sequence (DNA): TGTGCCAGCAGCCCCTGCCTATGGAGCTGCGAGCAGTACTTC.

This clonotype has just a few counts. A much larger clone differs from this one at a single base, so this may be a read error. The J gene is TRBJ2-7, the V gene TRBV29-1, with 9 bases that match TRBD2. The CDR3 is 15 amino acids. In germline, CDR1 is SQVTM, CDR2 ANQGSEA. Trimming at V came to 2 bases and at J to 7 bases, leaving 12 bases not matched to a gene. The CDR3 reads CSVEWVTSGYNEQYF. CDR3 coding DNA: TGCAGCGTTGAATGGGTGACTAGCGGTTACAATGAGCAGTACTTC.

This clonotype has only one observation. V gene TRBV7-8 combines with J gene TRBJ2-2; 9 positions match TRBD2. Germline trimming cut 9 bases from V and 1 base from J; bases unmatched to any gene: 3. The CDR3 loop spans 14 amino acids. The germline V gene has CDR1 SGHVS and CDR2 FQNEAQ. This chain's CDR3 is CASCSGRNTGELFF. The CDR3 DNA is TGTGCCAGTTGTAGCGGGAGGAACACCGGGGAGCTGTTTTTT.

The chain employs TRBV29-1 and TRBJ2-1; 10 bases agree with TRBD2. Germline values: CDR1 SQVTM, CDR2 ANQGSEA. The junction had 5 bases not matched to a gene; V was cut back by 7 bases and J by 5 bases. This CDR3 is 13 amino acids long. CDR3 sequence reads: CSGSGGMNNEQFF. In DNA, the CDR3 is TGCAGCGGTAGCGGGGGGATGAACAATGAGCAGTTCTTC.